This T cell receptor beta chain was captured in a study of vaccination effects on CD4 cells after COVID-19. As for this clone: Its antigen is unknown.

Within the ViraFEST assay, antigen-specific CD4+ T cells underwent expansion with viral peptide pools prior to sequencing. It was after around 10 days of culture that CD4+ T cells were isolated. It was between March and December 2020 that the person had a SARS-CoV-2 infection confirmed by PCR. Subjects were given two BNT162b2 or mRNA-1273 vaccine doses. The assay was immunoSEQ multiplex PCR, and TCRdb's table has in-frame clones only and misses some. The table lists more than 13,000 clones, about 70% of them singletons. The source was CD4+ T cells from PBMCs cultured with HCoV-NL63 spike peptides, collected after COVID-19 vaccination. This clonotype was sampled from a human donor who had a prior SARS-CoV-2 infection.

This chain's CDR3 is CATSIRGSGADTQYF. The CDR3 nucleotides read TGTGCCACCAGCATACGCGGGAGCGGCGCAGATACGCAGTATTTT. The rearrangement joins TRBV15 to TRBJ2-3, with TRBD2 matching 7 bases. Germline CDR1 and CDR2: LNHNV and YYDKDF (reference sequence). Trimming at V came to 4 bases and at J to 4 bases, leaving 8 bases not matched to a gene. There are 15 residues in the CDR3.